These 14 T cell receptor beta chains were sequenced from one sample in a study of blood T cell repertoires in COVID-19 (dated by TCRdb to the early 2020s). Receptors were amplified or captured by the immunoSEQ multiplex PCR assay. TCRdb carries this immuneACCESS record with in-frame sequences only. Its versions omit some clonotypes, under half of them owing to an unresolved V gene in the studies checked, with the rest unexplained. The sample table lists 300,000 to 400,000 clones, roughly 88% of them with a count of one. In total, the top ten clones hold approximately 4% of the sample. The sequencing input was peripheral blood. These receptors were collected from a woman aged 50 to 60 with active or convalescent COVID-19.

This chain joins TRBV30 and TRBJ1-6, with D unresolved. CDR1 and CDR2 from the germline V gene are GTSNPN and SVGIG (reference sequence). V gave up 4 bases and J gave up 0 bases, with 19 bases separating them. The CDR3 has 18 residues. CDR3 sequence: CAWKSPTHLSSYNSPLHF. CDR3 coding DNA: TGTGCCTGGAAGTCCCCCACGCACTTGAGCTCCTATAATTCACCCCTCCACTTT.

In this sample, this clone turned up once. The CDR3 coding sequence is TGTGCCAGCAGCGTGGGTCAGGGGATCCCCAATGAGCAGTTCTTC. This gives the protein CASSVGQGIPNEQFF. This chain connects TRBV9 to TRBJ2-1, with a tentative D call TRBD1 (6 bases). From germline, CDR1 is SGDLS and CDR2 YYNGEE. With 2 bases removed from V and 6 bases from J, the gap between germline ends came to 15 bases. CDR3 size: 15 residues.

The chain recombines TRBV13 with TRBJ2-5; D is unresolved. This CDR3 has 15 amino acids. The germline V gene has CDR1 PRHDT and CDR2 FYEKMQ (reference sequence). The germline V and J ends were trimmed by 2 bases and 0 bases, with 10 bases remaining between them. CDR3 sequence reads: CASSLYSLYQETQYF. For the CDR3, the DNA is TGTGCCAGCAGCTTATACTCCCTGTACCAAGAGACCCAGTACTTC.

V is TRBV4-1 and J is TRBJ1-5; possible D gene TRBD1, 5 bases. The CDR3 extends over 16 amino acids. Per the germline V gene, CDR1 is MGHRA and CDR2 is YSYEKL. Trimming left V 2 bases short and J 5 bases short, with 16 bases between. The CDR3 protein is CASSQQEGERYQPQHF. Written as DNA, the CDR3 is TGCGCCAGCAGCCAACAGGAAGGGGAACGATATCAGCCCCAGCATTTT.

A single count supports this clone. V usage is TRBV27 and J usage is TRBJ2-7; 9 bases match TRBD1. With 5 bases clipped from V and 2 bases from J, the junction kept 7 bases outside the gene matches. Germline CDR1 and CDR2: MNHEY and SMNVEV (reference sequence). CDR3 size: 15 residues. The CDR3 region is CASSSRQGGPYEQYF. The CDR3 region has the DNA TGTGCCAGCAGTAGCCGACAGGGGGGCCCCTACGAGCAGTACTTC.

J is TRBJ1-1 and V is TRBV28; D ambiguous. This CDR3 contains 14 residues. The germline gives CDR1 MDHEN, CDR2 SYDVKM. Trimming took 9 bases from V and 4 from J, leaving 18 bases between them. The CDR3 nucleotides are TGTGCCAGTTCAACCCCGGGAAGTAGCACTGAAGCTTTCTTT. This translates into CASSTPGSSTEAFF.

The rearrangement joins TRBV3-1 (or the pseudogene TRBV3-2) to TRBJ1-2; possible D gene TRBD1, 6 bases. The CDR3 sequence is 15 residues long. Germline CDR1 reads LGHDT; CDR2 reads YNNKEL (reference sequence). Between the trimmed V and J ends, which lost 4 bases and 0 bases, there was a span of 12 bases. Here the CDR3 reads CASSPLGGTNYGYTF. CDR3 bases: TGTGCCAGCAGCCCCCTAGGGGGAACTAACTATGGCTACACCTTC.

The chain has TRBV5-8 and TRBJ1-5, with a weak D call TRBD1 (5 bases). Trimming cost V 4 bases and J 4 bases, with 9 bases left between them. There are 13 residues in the CDR3. Germline CDR1 reads SGHTS; CDR2 reads YDEGEE. In DNA form, the CDR3 reads TGTGCCAGCAGCCAGGGTATAAATCAGCCCCAGCATTTT. It yields the protein CASSQGINQPQHF.

V and J are TRBV5-5 and TRBJ2-7, with D tentatively TRBD1 (7 bases). The CDR3 consists of 16 residues. V dropped 4 bases and J dropped 3 bases, with 20 bases sitting between them. Germline-derived CDR1 and CDR2 are SGHKS and YYEKEE (reference sequence). CDR3: CASSPFGQEGFYEQYF. For the CDR3, the DNA is TGTGCCAGCAGCCCTTTTGGACAGGAGGGGTTCTACGAGCAGTACTTC. The entire variable domain, with the rest obtained from reference TRBV5-5 and TRBJ2-7, is as follows: DAGVTQSPTHLIKTRGQQVTLRCSPISGHKSVSWYQQVLGQGPQFIFQYYEKEERGRGNFPDRFSARQFPNYSSELNVNALLLGDSALYLCASSPFGQEGFYEQYFGPGTRLTVT.

The chain is built from TRBV19 and TRBJ2-3; 12 bases are shared with TRBD2. The germline CDR1 and CDR2 sequences are LNHDA and SQIVND (reference sequence). V shed 4 bases and J 4 bases; nucleotides not matched to a gene: 6. This CDR3 region has 16 residues. This CDR3 is CASSKTSGSFPDTQYF. CDR3 in DNA: TGTGCCAGTAGTAAGACTAGCGGGAGCTTCCCAGATACGCAGTATTTT.

V gene TRBV4-3 combines with J gene TRBJ2-1; 15 bases map to TRBD2. The CDR3 sequence is 15 residues long. Germline CDR1 is LGHNA and CDR2 is YSLEER. The V segment lost 1 base and the J segment 9 bases; nucleotides outside the gene matches: 1. This chain's CDR3 is CASSQGTSGRGEQFF. For the CDR3, the DNA is TGCGCCAGCAGCCAAGGGACTAGCGGGAGGGGTGAGCAGTTCTTC.

V is TRBV28 and J is TRBJ2-7, with TRBD2 identical over 10 bases. CDR1 is MDHEN and CDR2 is SYDVKM in the germline V gene. The V gene end was trimmed by 5 bases and the J gene end by 5 bases; junction bases not matched to a gene: 6. The length of the CDR3 is 14 residues. The CDR3 DNA follows: TGTGCCAGCAGTCCAGCGGGAGGGTTTAACGAGCAGTACTTC. The encoded protein is CASSPAGGFNEQYF. The variable domain in full, completed from reference TRBV28 and TRBJ2-7, reads DVKVTQSSRYLVKRTGEKVFLECVQDMDHENMFWYRQDPGLGLRLIYFSYDVKMKEKGDIPEGYSVSREKKERFSLILESASTNQTSMYLCASSPAGGFNEQYFGPGTRLTVT.

In this sample, this clone turned up once. The chain combines TRBV30 with TRBJ1-1, with D perhaps matching TRBD1 (5 bases). Looked up from germline, CDR1 is GTSNPN and CDR2 is SVGIG (reference sequence). The CDR3 contains 12 residues. The V and J ends lost 2 bases and 6 bases respectively, with 10 bases between them. The CDR3 sequence: CAWSPQGAEAFF. DNA for the CDR3: TGTGCCTGGAGTCCTCAGGGCGCTGAAGCTTTCTTT.

In this sample, this clone turned up once. The genes are TRBV19 and TRBJ2-2; D gene unclear. Germline V gene lookup returns CDR1 LNHDA and CDR2 SQIVND (reference sequence). The CDR3 totals 16 residues. V was clipped by 1 base and J by 1 base, with 10 bases between them. This chain's CDR3 is CASSIGGSRNTGELFF. The DNA for the CDR3 is TGTGCCAGTAGTATAGGAGGTAGCAGGAACACCGGGGAGCTGTTTTTT. Drawing the rest from reference TRBV19 and TRBJ2-2, the complete variable domain is DGGITQSPKYLFRKEGQNVTLSCEQNLNHDAMYWYRQDPGQGLRLIYYSQIVNDFQKGDIAEGYSVSREKKESFPLTVTSAQKNPTAFYLCASSIGGSRNTGELFFGEGSRLTVL.